Sequencing of this TCR beta chain was carried out in a study of a mutant IDH1 vaccine in newly diagnosed glioma. This clone was picked up a small number of times. The antigen is undetermined. Generated by immunoSEQ multiplex PCR, the TCRdb table keeps only in-frame clones and is missing some. The sample lists around 57,000 clones, around four fifths occurring once. The time point: week 35, safety follow-up. Mutant IDH1 20-mer peptide, at 300 ug, made up each vaccine dose, with topical imiquimod. Findings and caveats of the study: With respect to changes in top peripheral T cell clonotypes, pseudoprogression seemed unrelated.

The clonotype was recovered from a man aged 30 to 39 with glioma. Source: PBMCs, taken from a glioma patient whose treatment included an IDH1 peptide vaccine.

The CDR3 sequence: CASSLIGVNTEAFF. The CDR3 DNA reads TGTGCCAGCAGCTTGATAGGGGTAAACACTGAAGCTTTCTTT. The rearrangement links TRBV5-5 to TRBJ1-1; D possibly corresponds to TRBD1 (5 bases). Germline assignment: CDR1 SGHKS and CDR2 YYEKEE (reference sequence). CDR3 size: 14 residues. V lost 1 base and J lost 2, with 9 bases in between.